These 25 T cell receptor beta chains were sequenced from one sample in a study of T cell responses to AZD1222 COVID-19 vaccine. Produced via immunoSEQ multiplex PCR; TCRdb's table is partial and in-frame only. The table shows roughly 160,000 clones, with around 87% occurring only once. This specimen consisted of peripheral blood, obtained 28 days after the second AZD1222 dose. The receptors were sampled from an adult who received the AZD1222 COVID-19 vaccine.

This chain joins TRBV6-5 and TRBJ1-1; D is ambiguous. Germline V gene lookup returns CDR1 MNHEY and CDR2 SVGAGI. The CDR3 has 15 residues. Trimming left V 2 bases short and J 3 bases short, with 13 bases between. CDR3: CASSYLWRRDTEAFF. As DNA, the CDR3 is TGTGCCAGCAGTTACCTATGGAGAAGGGACACTGAAGCTTTCTTT.

V usage is TRBV5-6 and J usage is TRBJ1-5; D not certain. V lost 4 bases and J lost 2, with 13 bases in between. CDR1 and CDR2 (germline): SGHDT, YYEEEE. This CDR3 has 15 amino acids. CDR3 protein: CASSRGSSGNQPQHF. The CDR3 DNA reads as TGTGCCAGCAGCCGCGGGTCGAGCGGCAATCAGCCCCAGCATTTT.

The chain uses TRBV2 and TRBJ2-5, with 9 positions matching TRBD2. This CDR3 has 15 amino acids. The V gene's germline CDR1 is SNHLY and CDR2 FYNNEI. Trimming cost V 7 bases and J 6 bases; bases outside gene matches: 12. CDR3 nucleotides: TGTGCCAGCACCCTGACTAGCGGATTAGAGAAGACCCAGTACTTC. It translates to CASTLTSGLEKTQYF.

This clone was found once. The chain couples TRBV19 to TRBJ2-1; D remains unclear. This CDR3 is built from 17 residues. In germline, CDR1 is LNHDA, CDR2 SQIVND (reference sequence). V lost 6 bases and J lost 2, with 20 bases in between. The CDR3 nucleotides read TGTGCCAGTAGCTCTACTGTCTACGGAGCTACCTACAATGAGCAGTTCTTC. This sequence encodes CASSSTVYGATYNEQFF.

J is TRBJ2-1 and V is TRBV27; D may be TRBD2 (6 bases). V was clipped by 6 bases and J by 4 bases, with 10 bases between them. This CDR3 is 13 amino acids long. CDR1 is MNHEY and CDR2 is SMNVEV in the germline V gene (reference sequence). CDR3 in DNA: TGTGCCAGCAGACCGGGGACTTACAATGAGCAGTTCTTC. Translating gives CASRPGTYNEQFF.

The genes are TRBV27 and TRBJ1-1; tentative D call: TRBD1 (6 bases). With 6 bases removed from V and 5 bases from J, the gap between germline ends came to 16 bases. The CDR3 spans 14 residues. Germline CDR1 MNHEY, CDR2 SMNVEV (reference sequence). Here the CDR3 reads CASRTQGFRTEAFF. The DNA of the CDR3 is TGTGCCAGCAGGACCCAGGGGTTCAGGACTGAAGCTTTCTTT.

The genes are TRBV7-8 and TRBJ1-1; D is perhaps TRBD1 (5 bases). Germline loops: CDR1 SGHVS, CDR2 FQNEAQ. The CDR3 extends over 13 amino acids. The germline V and J ends were trimmed by 1 base and 4 bases, with 7 bases remaining between them. DNA for the CDR3: TGTGCCAGCAGCTTAGACAGGCCCACTGAAGCTTTCTTT. This encodes CASSLDRPTEAFF.

This chain uses TRBV9 with TRBJ2-1; D is perhaps TRBD1 (6 bases). The ends were cut back, 1 base at V and 4 bases at J, with 18 bases in the middle. Germline V CDR1 and CDR2: SGDLS, YYNGEE. The CDR3 totals 17 residues. The DNA of the CDR3 is TGTGCCAGCAGCGTAAACCCCCCAGGGGCCCTTTACAATGAGCAGTTCTTC. Residues: CASSVNPPGALYNEQFF.

The chain is built from TRBV11-3 and TRBJ1-1, with TRBD1 matching over 7 bases. The CDR3 consists of 16 residues. Germline assignment: CDR1 SGHNT and CDR2 YENEEA. V shed 1 base, J shed 3 bases, and the junction held 8 bases outside the gene matches. CDR3 sequence: CASSLGQGRWYTEAFF. The CDR3 nucleotides read TGTGCCAGCAGCTTAGGACAGGGTCGGTGGTACACTGAAGCTTTCTTT.

In its sample, this clone was seen once. The rearrangement links TRBV9 to TRBJ1-3; weak D call: TRBD1 (6 bases). The V end lost 0 bases, the J end lost 0 bases, and 10 bases lay between the germline ends. This CDR3 is built from 16 residues. The germline V gene encodes CDR1 SGDLS and CDR2 YYNGEE. CDR3 region: CASSVAGANSGNTIYF. CDR3 sequence (DNA): TGTGCCAGCAGCGTAGCAGGGGCCAACTCTGGAAACACCATATATTTT. Full variable domain (outside the CDR3, taken from reference TRBV9 and TRBJ1-3): DSGVTQTPKHLITATGQRVTLRCSPRSGDLSVYWYQQSLDQGLQFLIQYYNGEERAKGNILERFSAQQFPDLHSELNLSSLELGDSALYFCASSVAGANSGNTIYFGEGSWLTVV.

The chain combines TRBV30 with TRBJ2-5, with 7 bases that match TRBD2. The junction had 6 bases not matched to a gene; V was cut back by 7 bases and J by 7 bases. The CDR3 loop spans 11 amino acids. Germline CDR1 and CDR2: GTSNPN and SVGIG (reference sequence). As DNA, the CDR3 is TGTGCCTACTCGGGGGAGGGGACCCAGTACTTC. Encoded protein: CAYSGEGTQYF.

The table lists this clone with a few counts. V and J are TRBV2 and TRBJ1-2, with 7 positions matching TRBD1. This CDR3 is built from 11 residues. Germline CDR1 SNHLY, CDR2 FYNNEI. The V and J ends lost 8 bases and 10 bases, in that order; junction bases with no gene match: 7. The CDR3 protein is CASQGGEDYTF. The CDR3 DNA reads TGTGCCAGCCAGGGGGGTGAGGACTACACCTTC.

The rearrangement uses TRBV25-1 and TRBJ1-4, with TRBD1 matching over 10 bases. V lost 9 bases to trimming and J lost 5 bases; unmatched junction nucleotides: 3. From germline, CDR1 is MGHDK and CDR2 SYGVNS. The CDR3 covers 13 residues. CDR3 nucleotides: TGTGCCAGTAGGACAGGGGGAAATGAAAAACTGTTTTTT. Translating it yields CASRTGGNEKLFF.

A word on this clone: An end of the junction does not agree with germline; a read error may underlie this. The V gene is TRBV19, the J gene TRBJ1-2; D possibly corresponds to TRBD1 (5 bases). This CDR3 comprises 13 residues. Germline CDR1 is LNHDA and CDR2 is SQIVND (reference sequence). The CDR3 DNA reads TGTGCCAGTAGTGTAGAGGGGCGTTCAGGCTACACCTTC. Its translation is CASSVEGRSGYTF.

The CDR3 spells CASSLGQVSSYEQYF. CDR3 DNA: TGCGCCAGCAGCTTGGGACAGGTCAGCTCCTACGAGCAGTACTTC. This rearrangement joins TRBV5-1 to TRBJ2-7, with D perhaps matching TRBD1 (6 bases). This CDR3 region has 15 residues. Germline V gene lookup returns CDR1 SGHRS and CDR2 YFSETQ. Deletions cut 0 bases from V and 0 bases from J, with 10 bases between.

This clone has a handful of counts. This sequence joins TRBV6-1 and TRBJ1-1; D remains unclear. V was pared by 2 bases and J by 4 bases, with 11 bases between. This CDR3 is 14 amino acids long. Germline V gene data show CDR1 as MNHNS and CDR2 as SASEGT. Here the CDR3 reads CASSEWYASTEAFF. The CDR3, as DNA: TGTGCCAGCAGTGAATGGTATGCGTCCACTGAAGCTTTCTTT.

The chain carries TRBV6-5 and TRBJ1-1; no clear D. In germline, CDR1 is MNHEY, CDR2 SVGAGI. Trimming removed 7 bases from V and 4 bases from J, with 4 bases in between. This CDR3 has 10 amino acids. The CDR3 nucleotides are TGTGCCAGCACAGCCACTGAAGCTTTCTTT. Amino acid sequence: CASTATEAFF.

The chain couples TRBV19 to TRBJ2-7, with D tentatively TRBD2 (6 bases). In germline, CDR1 is LNHDA, CDR2 SQIVND (reference sequence). There are 17 residues in the CDR3. Trimming stripped 7 bases from V and 6 bases from J, with 28 bases between. The CDR3: CASTRVVSGGARGEQYF. The CDR3 nucleotides read TGTGCCAGTACCCGGGTTGTGTCCGGCGGGGCCCGAGGCGAGCAGTACTTC.

The V gene is TRBV7-8, the J gene TRBJ1-4, with D maybe TRBD1 (5 bases). Germline assignment: CDR1 SGHVS and CDR2 FQNEAQ. The CDR3 has 15 amino acids. V was shortened by 2 bases and J by 8 bases, with 15 bases between the two germline ends. This CDR3 reads CASSLFPGVGEKLFF. CDR3 DNA: TGTGCCAGCAGCTTATTTCCGGGGGTGGGCGAAAAACTGTTTTTT.

The chain is built from TRBV19 and TRBJ2-2; a weak D match, TRBD1 (6 bases). Per germline, CDR1 LNHDA and CDR2 SQIVND (reference sequence). V gave up 1 base and J gave up 0 bases, with 6 bases separating them. This CDR3 comprises 15 residues. The CDR3 here is CASSIGQANTGELFF. CDR3 in DNA: TGTGCCAGTAGTATAGGACAGGCGAACACCGGGGAGCTGTTTTTT.

The chain recombines TRBV5-5 with TRBJ1-2, with D possibly TRBD1 on 6 matching bases. Germline CDR1 is SGHKS and CDR2 is YYEKEE (reference sequence). CDR3 length: 15 amino acids. V dropped 0 bases and J dropped 11 bases, with 20 bases sitting between them. Written as DNA, the CDR3 is TGTGCCAGCAGCTTGGGGGGGACAATCAGGGGCAAGTACACCTTC. Its translation: CASSLGGTIRGKYTF.

The chain combines TRBV6-6 with TRBJ2-2, with 8 nucleotides matching TRBD2. The CDR3 is made up of 17 amino acids. In germline, CDR1 is MNHNY, CDR2 SVGAGI (reference sequence). The V and J ends lost 5 bases and 4 bases, in that order; junction bases with no gene match: 12. The CDR3 reads CASSPSRVAGTTGELFF. The CDR3 DNA reads TGTGCCAGCAGTCCCTCTAGGGTAGCGGGGACCACCGGGGAGCTGTTTTTT.

The CDR3 sequence: CASSPYWGEGYTF. In DNA, the CDR3 is TGTGCCAGCAGTCCGTACTGGGGGGAAGGCTACACCTTC. This chain links TRBV6-2 or TRBV6-3 with TRBJ1-2; maybe TRBD1 (5 bases). Germline V lookup: CDR1 MNHEY, CDR2 SVGEGT. The CDR3 totals 13 residues. The ends were cut back, 5 bases at V and 8 bases at J, with 15 bases in the middle.

The genes are TRBV11-2 and TRBJ2-1; D gene uncertain. V shed 0 bases and J shed 0 bases, with 15 bases lying between them. The CDR3 has 18 amino acids. The V gene's germline CDR1 is SGHAT and CDR2 FQNNGV. Here the CDR3 reads CASSLDLVGNRSYNEQFF. The CDR3 DNA follows: TGTGCCAGCAGCTTAGATCTTGTGGGCAACCGCTCCTACAATGAGCAGTTCTTC.

This chain uses TRBV19 with TRBJ2-7; perhaps D is TRBD1 or TRBD2 (5 bases each). CDR3 length: 16 amino acids. V was trimmed by 5 bases and J by 3 bases, leaving 20 bases between them. Germline V gene lookup returns CDR1 LNHDA and CDR2 SQIVND (reference sequence). The CDR3 sequence: CASSLTGQGPIYEQYF. CDR3 sequence (DNA): TGTGCCAGTAGTCTAACGGGGCAGGGCCCGATCTACGAGCAGTACTTC.